The table lists the clone carrying this TCR beta chain with many counts. The investigators amplified TCR beta CDR3 regions from RNA transcripts. HTBI primers were the set used in a first-round RT-PCR of the TCR CDR3. MiXCR, run by TCRdb on the multiplex PCR reads, gives a single entry per CDR3 protein. The top ten clones hold roughly 7% of a sample with around 620,000 distinct CDR3 sequences, approximately 15% of them seen once. The entry originates in a study of T cells in Graves' hyperthyroidism and ophthalmopathy. About the study: Before treatment of any kind, peripheral blood was taken at initial diagnosis.

Germline V gene lookup returns CDR1 SGHRS and CDR2 YFSETQ. This CDR3 has 15 amino acids. V dropped 3 bases and J dropped 0 bases, with 12 bases sitting between them. Sequencing was carried out using blood. The V and J genes are TRBV5-1 and TRBJ1-1; tentative D call: TRBD1 (6 bases). The sequence was collected from a woman between 18 and 30 years old with Graves' ophthalmopathy. CDR3 DNA: TGCGCCAGCAGCTCCCTTGGGGGCCTGAACACTGAAGCTTTCTTT. Its translation is CASSSLGGLNTEAFF.